This T cell receptor beta chain was captured in a study of CD8 T cells in ankylosing spondylitis. General study points: From matched ankylosing spondylitis synovial fluid, disease-linked clones were reportedly recovered at significantly enriched levels. Typical of ankylosing spondylitis blood, it appeared, was a TCR beta motif of eight highly homologous variants. Reactive arthritis synovial fluid and blood previously showed some of these motif variants.

A quantitative 5'-RACE method, one with molecular barcodes, was used to make TCR beta libraries. Using its own MiXCR run on the 5' RACE reads, TCRdb lists one record per CDR3 protein. The sample yields about 480,000 distinct CDR3 sequences, under 20% seen once. The germline V gene has CDR1 MNHEY and CDR2 SMNVEV (reference sequence). This CDR3 has 17 residues. Losses at the gene ends were 0 bases for V and 6 bases for J; bases not matched to a gene: 8. This clonotype has just a few counts. The antigen is undetermined. The receptor's source is a male donor with ankylosing spondylitis. The J gene is TRBJ1-6, the V gene TRBV27; TRBD1 agrees at 7 bases. Sequenced material: blood, either unsorted or a sorted T cell fraction (not recorded which). The CDR3 region has the DNA TGTGCCAGCAGTTTATCGGGACAGATAATTTTTAATTCACCCCTCCACTTT. Amino acids: CASSLSGQIIFNSPLHF.